The 20 T cell receptor beta chains presented below share a single source sample, sequenced in a study of T cell repertoires in cytomegalovirus infection. TCRdb ran MiXCR on the reads and lists one entry per CDR3 protein. The sample carries 250,000 to 300,000 distinct CDR3 sequences, over 15% recorded once. The sequencing input was CD8+ T cells from PBMCs. These receptor sequences come from a human donor in good health (CMV status not recorded). Some clones in this sample may be carry-over from other donors' samples.

In this sample, this clonotype is hyperexpanded. CDR3 loop: CASSSGQPNTEAFF. The CDR3 nucleotides read TGTGCCAGCAGCTCGGGACAGCCGAACACTGAAGCTTTCTTT. The V call is TRBV7-8, the J call TRBJ1-1; 7 nucleotides align to TRBD1. The V and J ends lost 4 bases and 1 base, in that order; junction bases with no gene match: 3. The CDR3 is made up of 14 amino acids. CDR1 is SGHVS and CDR2 is FQNEAQ in the germline V gene.

This clonotype has more than one count but fewer than ten. The CDR3 spells CASSYSMAARGISETQYF. CDR3 DNA sequence: TGTGCCAGCAGTTACTCGATGGCAGCCAGGGGTATATCAGAGACCCAGTACTTC. The rearrangement joins TRBV6-6 to TRBJ2-5; a weak D match, TRBD1 (6 bases). This CDR3 is built from 18 residues. Germline V lookup: CDR1 MNHNY, CDR2 SVGAGI (reference sequence). Trimming removed 0 bases at V and 4 bases at J, with 21 bases between.

The chain joins TRBV20-1 to TRBJ2-1; D may be TRBD2 (6 bases). V shed 3 bases and J shed 4 bases, with 34 bases lying between them. The CDR3 is 21 residues long. CDR1 is DFQATT and CDR2 is SNEGSKA in the germline V gene (reference sequence). The CDR3 protein is CSASSPLSGPHNPRGYNEQFF. The CDR3 region has the DNA TGCAGTGCTAGTTCGCCCCTGTCTGGTCCCCACAACCCCCGGGGGTACAATGAGCAGTTCTTC.

In its sample, this clonotype was seen many times. The CDR3 DNA reads TGTGCCAGCAGTGAAGTTGGTGTCCGACAGGGGAGTCAGCCCCAGCATTTT. It yields the protein CASSEVGVRQGSQPQHF. J is TRBJ1-5 and V is TRBV6-1; TRBD1 matches 8 bases. Looked up from germline, CDR1 is MNHNS and CDR2 is SASEGT. V was pared by 1 base and J by 6 bases, with 11 bases of the junction left unmatched. This CDR3 comprises 17 residues.

The gene calls are TRBV9 and TRBJ2-1; TRBD1 matches 10 bases. CDR3 length: 15 amino acids. The ends lost 0 bases at V and 7 bases at J; junction bases unmatched: 4. Germline-derived CDR1 and CDR2 are SGDLS and YYNGEE. The CDR3 loop is CASSVGQGAFNEQFF. The CDR3 DNA is TGTGCCAGCAGCGTAGGACAGGGGGCCTTTAATGAGCAGTTCTTC.

V gene TRBV2 combines with J gene TRBJ1-1; 9 nucleotides line up with TRBD1. The V and J ends lost 8 bases and 4 bases, in that order; junction bases with no gene match: 11. The length of the CDR3 is 15 residues. Looked up from germline, CDR1 is SNHLY and CDR2 is FYNNEI. The CDR3 bases are TGTGCCAGCGGGACAGGGAAAGTTGCGAGCACTGAAGCTTTCTTT. This encodes CASGTGKVASTEAFF.

This clonotype was found many times. The genes are TRBV7-9 and TRBJ1-2, with D hard to call. The germline CDR1 and CDR2 sequences are SEHNR and FQNEAQ (reference sequence). The CDR3 sequence is 12 residues long. V dropped 7 bases and J dropped 8 bases, with 14 bases sitting between them. The CDR3 here is CASTEGPWGYTF. The CDR3 nucleotides read TGTGCCAGCACTGAGGGCCCCTGGGGCTACACCTTC.

This clonotype showed up just a few times. The genes are TRBV10-3 and TRBJ2-7, with D possibly being TRBD2 (6 bases). There are 11 residues in the CDR3. Looked up from germline, CDR1 is ENHRY and CDR2 is SYGVKD. The ends were cut back, 6 bases at V and 4 bases at J, with 7 bases in the middle. CDR3 sequence reads: CAIREGYEQYF. CDR3 DNA sequence: TGTGCCATCAGGGAGGGTTACGAGCAGTACTTC.

The V call is TRBV12-3 or TRBV12-4, the J call TRBJ2-5, with a tentative D call TRBD1 (6 bases). V was shortened by 6 bases and J by 5 bases, with 16 bases between the two germline ends. CDR3 length: 14 amino acids. This CDR3 is CASSQGRGRETQYF. The CDR3, as DNA: TGTGCCAGCAGCCAGGGCAGGGGAAGGGAGACCCAGTACTTC.

This clonotype was found a few times. This sequence joins TRBV5-6 and TRBJ2-1; TRBD2 agrees at 12 bases. The V gene's germline CDR1 is SGHDT and CDR2 YYEEEE. The CDR3 loop spans 16 amino acids. Trimming cost V 6 bases and J 2 bases; bases outside gene matches: 6. The CDR3 loop reads CASTDGLAGTYNEQFF. The DNA for the CDR3 is TGTGCCAGCACCGACGGACTAGCGGGGACCTACAATGAGCAGTTCTTC. The variable domain in full, completed from reference TRBV5-6 and TRBJ2-1, reads DAGVTQSPTHLIKTRGQQVTLRCSPKSGHDTVSWYQQALGQGPQFIFQYYEEEERQRGNFPDRFSGHQFPNYSSELNVNALLLGDSALYLCASTDGLAGTYNEQFFGPGTRLTVL.

The genes are TRBV4-1 and TRBJ2-2, with D tentatively TRBD2 (5 bases). CDR3 length: 17 amino acids. With 1 base removed from V and 8 bases from J, the gap between germline ends came to 20 bases. CDR1 is MGHRA, CDR2 YSYEKL, per germline. The CDR3 reads CASSQGYGILDEGELFF. CDR3 nucleotide sequence: TGCGCCAGCAGCCAAGGCTACGGGATACTAGACGAGGGGGAGCTGTTTTTT.

This clonotype has a count of ten or more. This chain joins TRBV7-9 and TRBJ2-6; D is perhaps TRBD1 (6 bases). The CDR3 covers 15 residues. With 5 bases removed from V and 2 bases from J, the gap between germline ends came to 10 bases. Germline values: CDR1 SEHNR, CDR2 FQNEAQ (reference sequence). In nucleotides, the CDR3 is TGTGCCAGCAGCGTTTACAGGGCTGGGGCCAACGTCCTGACTTTC. Its protein is CASSVYRAGANVLTF.

The chain uses TRBV6-5 and TRBJ1-2; 9 positions match TRBD1. Losses at the gene ends were 3 bases for V and 5 bases for J; bases not matched to a gene: 7. The CDR3 spans 15 residues. Germline assignment: CDR1 MNHEY and CDR2 SVGAGI. The CDR3 nucleotides are TGTGCCAGCAGTTATTCGGGGGACAGGGTTTATGGCTACACCTTC. Translated, it gives CASSYSGDRVYGYTF.

The V and J genes are TRBV20-1 and TRBJ2-7, with 12 bases fitting TRBD2. From germline, CDR1 is DFQATT and CDR2 SNEGSKA (reference sequence). The CDR3 has 17 residues. The trim removed 2 bases at V and 3 bases at J, leaving 11 bases unmatched. As DNA, the CDR3 is TGCAGTGCTAGACCCCACTGGACTAGCGGGGATGACTACGAGCAGTACTTC. It specifies CSARPHWTSGDDYEQYF.

The rearrangement links TRBV10-3 to TRBJ1-1, with a tentative D call TRBD1 (5 bases). Germline CDR1 reads ENHRY; CDR2 reads SYGVKD. V was clipped by 3 bases and J by 1 base, with 12 bases between them. CDR3 length: 15 residues. CDR3 DNA: TGTGCCATCAGTGAACGAGGGACGTGGAACACTGAAGCTTTCTTT. Residues: CAISERGTWNTEAFF.

V is TRBV15 and J is TRBJ2-1, with 12 bases matching TRBD1. The germline CDR1 and CDR2 sequences are LNHNV and YYDKDF (reference sequence). The ends lost 4 bases at V and 10 bases at J; junction bases unmatched: 8. This CDR3 is built from 15 residues. CDR3 protein: CATSKVGQGAWEQFF. The CDR3 DNA is TGTGCCACCAGCAAGGTGGGACAGGGGGCTTGGGAGCAGTTCTTC. Complete variable domain (other parts from reference TRBV15 and TRBJ2-1): DAMVIQNPRYQVTQFGKPVTLSCSQTLNHNVMYWYQQKSSQAPKLLFHYYDKDFNNEADTPDNFQSRRPNTSFCFLDIRSPGLGDTAMYLCATSKVGQGAWEQFFGPGTRLTVL.

This chain links TRBV7-9 with TRBJ2-7, with TRBD2 as a possible D gene (7 bases). There are 14 residues in the CDR3. Deletions cut 8 bases from V and 7 bases from J, with 21 bases between. Germline V CDR1 and CDR2: SEHNR, FQNEAQ (reference sequence). The CDR3 loop reads CASAPGGVNGEQYF. In DNA, the CDR3 is TGTGCCAGCGCCCCGGGGGGCGTGAATGGAGAGCAGTACTTC.

Ten or more counts support this clonotype. The DNA of the CDR3 is TGTGCCAGCAGCTTAGATTTTGATGGCTACACCTTC. Amino acids: CASSLDFDGYTF. The chain links TRBV7-9 to TRBJ1-2; no clear D. With 1 base removed from V and 6 bases from J, the gap between germline ends came to 6 bases. The CDR3 contains 12 residues. CDR1 is SEHNR and CDR2 is FQNEAQ in the germline V gene (reference sequence).

The J gene is TRBJ1-5, the V gene TRBV7-4; tentative D call: TRBD1 (5 bases). Germline assignment: CDR1 SGHVT and CDR2 SQSDAQ. The V gene lost 2 bases and the J gene lost 9 bases, with 8 bases spanning the gap. CDR3 length: 12 residues. CDR3 nucleotide sequence: TGTGCCAGCAGCTTAAGGGGCGGGCCCCAGCATTTT. Residues: CASSLRGGPQHF. Complete variable domain (other parts from reference TRBV7-4 and TRBJ1-5): GAGVSQSPRYKVAKRGRDVALRCDSISGHVTLYWYRQTLGQGSEVLTYSQSDAQRDKSGRPSGRFSAERPERSVSTLKIQRTEQGDSAVYLCASSLRGGPQHFGDGTRLSIL.

This clonotype occurred many times. The gene calls are TRBV7-8 and TRBJ1-5; no clear D. V was trimmed by 4 bases and J by 2 bases, leaving 15 bases between them. Germline V lookup: CDR1 SGHVS, CDR2 FQNEAQ. The CDR3 is 16 amino acids. The CDR3 region has the DNA TGTGCCAGCAGCTCCCGGAGTCGGGGTGGCAATCAGCCCCAGCATTTT. The encoded protein is CASSSRSRGGNQPQHF.